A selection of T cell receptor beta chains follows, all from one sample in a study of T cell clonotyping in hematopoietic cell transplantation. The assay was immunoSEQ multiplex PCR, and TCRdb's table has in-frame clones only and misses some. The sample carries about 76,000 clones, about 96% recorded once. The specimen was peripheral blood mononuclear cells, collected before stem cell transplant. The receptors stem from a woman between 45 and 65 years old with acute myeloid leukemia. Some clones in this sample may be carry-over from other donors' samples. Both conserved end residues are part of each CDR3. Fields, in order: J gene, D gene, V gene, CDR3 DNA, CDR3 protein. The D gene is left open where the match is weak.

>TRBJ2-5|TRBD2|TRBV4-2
TGTGCCAGCAGCCAAGGGGCTAGCGGGGGGACGGAGACCCAGTACTTC
CASSQGASGGTETQYF
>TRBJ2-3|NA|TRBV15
TGTGCCACCAGCAGACTAGCGACCACAGATACGCAGTATTTT
CATSRLATTDTQYF
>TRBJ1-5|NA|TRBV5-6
TGTGCCAGCAGCGTGGGTGGGAGCAATCAGCCCCAGCATTTT
CASSVGGSNQPQHF
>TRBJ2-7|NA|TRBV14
TGTGCCAGCAGCCGAGGGGGGCAGGAGCAGTACTTC
CASSRGGQEQYF
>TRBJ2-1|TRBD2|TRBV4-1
TGCGCCAGCAGCCAAGGGCTAGCGGGAGGGCCCCAAAATGAGCAGTTCTTC
CASSQGLAGGPQNEQFF
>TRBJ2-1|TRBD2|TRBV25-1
TGTGCCAGCAGTGGCGGGGGAGACTCCTACAATGAGCAGTTCTTC
CASSGGGDSYNEQFF
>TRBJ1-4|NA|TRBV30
TGTGCCTGGAGCCCCGCGGGCAGTACCCATGAAAAACTGTTTTTT
CAWSPAGSTHEKLFF
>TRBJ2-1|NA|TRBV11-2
TGTGCCAGCAGCTTAAACAGATACAATGAGCAGTTCTTC
CASSLNRYNEQFF
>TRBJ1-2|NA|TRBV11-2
TGTGCCAGCAGCTTTTCTGGGGTCTATGGCTACACCTTC
CASSFSGVYGYTF
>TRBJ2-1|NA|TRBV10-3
TGTGCCATCAGTGTGACCCAATTCGATGAGCAGTTCTTC
CAISVTQFDEQFF
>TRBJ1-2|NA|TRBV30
TGTGCCTGGAGTGTAACGAGGGACTATGGCTACACCTTC
CAWSVTRDYGYTF
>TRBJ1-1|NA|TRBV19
TGTGCCAGTAGTCCAACACCGGGGGGTAGCACTGAAGCTTTCTTT
CASSPTPGGSTEAFF
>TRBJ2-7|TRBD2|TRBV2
TGTGCCAGCAGTGAAAGGCGGGAGGGCAACGAGCAGTACTTC
CASSERREGNEQYF
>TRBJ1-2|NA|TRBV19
TGTGCCAGTAAGGGGAATGAGAACTATGGCTACACCTTC
CASKGNENYGYTF
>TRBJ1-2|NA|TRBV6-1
TGTGCCAGCAGTGACGCAGTCCCCACCGCAAGCTACACCTTC
CASSDAVPTASYTF
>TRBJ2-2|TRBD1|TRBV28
TGTGCCAGCAGTTTATTACCAGGGGGGAACACCGGGGAGCTGTTTTTT
CASSLLPGGNTGELFF
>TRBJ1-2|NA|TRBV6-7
TGTGCCAGCAGGCGGAACTATGGCTACACCTTC
CASRRNYGYTF
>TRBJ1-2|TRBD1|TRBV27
TGTGCCAGCAGTCGGGACAGGGACTATGGCTACACCTTC
CASSRDRDYGYTF
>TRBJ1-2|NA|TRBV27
TGTGCCAGCAGCGAGGCAACTAACTATGGCTACACCTTC
CASSEATNYGYTF
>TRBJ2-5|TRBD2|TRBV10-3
TGTGCCATCAGTGAGGGGCTTGGGGCGGGGGGCCCCCAAGAGACCCAGTACTTC
CAISEGLGAGGPQETQYF
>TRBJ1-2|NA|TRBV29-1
TGCAGCGTGGTAACAGGGTTCGAGGGCTACACCTTC
CSVVTGFEGYTF
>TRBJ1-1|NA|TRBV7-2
TGTGCCAGCAGCACAAACCGAGGCACGGCTTTCTTT
CASSTNRGTAFF
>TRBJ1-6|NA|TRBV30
TGTGCCTGGAGTGTAGGTCCGACGAGGAATTCACCCCTCCACTTT
CAWSVGPTRNSPLHF
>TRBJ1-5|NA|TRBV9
TGTGCCAGCAGCGTAGCTTATAACAGCCTTTTCAATCAGCCCCAGCATTTT
CASSVAYNSLFNQPQHF
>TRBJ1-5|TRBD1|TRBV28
TGTGCCAGCAGTTCCCCGGACAGGGGTAATCAGCCCCAGCATTTT
CASSSPDRGNQPQHF
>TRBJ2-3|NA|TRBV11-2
TGTGCCAGCAGCTTAGACCCTGCGACCACGGATACGCAGTATTTT
CASSLDPATTDTQYF
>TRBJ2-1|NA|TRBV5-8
TGTGCCAGCAGCTTTGGGGGGGCCACCTACAATGAGCAGTTCTTC
CASSFGGATYNEQFF
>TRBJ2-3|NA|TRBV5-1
TGCGCCAGCAGCTTTGACAGAAGCACAGATACGCAGTATTTT
CASSFDRSTDTQYF